Given below is one TCR beta chain in context. Its antigen remains unknown. The CDR3 runs to 14 residues. Germline values: CDR1 SQVTM, CDR2 ANQGSEA. The data originate from a study of blood T cells in healthy people across ages. Study results and caveats: The CMV status of each donor remained undetermined, and this could have confounded shifts in expanded clonotypes.

Alongside a J-beta primer mix, a sample-barcoded 5' primer served in a second PCR lasting about 7 to 12 cycles. TCRdb processed the 5' RACE reads anew with MiXCR; each CDR3 protein has one entry. The sample includes roughly 700,000 distinct CDR3 sequences, more than 20% of them seen just once. These same data were also listed under a study on T cells of mothers and their children. As reported in that work: Thymic selection molds TCR recombination products alike in related and unrelated pairs.

Source material: blood. The chain uses TRBV29-1 and TRBJ2-5, with TRBD2 matching 10 bases. With the DNA end fitting TRBJ2-7 better, the J assignment may be wrong. This TCR came from a boy younger than 18 in good health. CDR3 region: CSVEISGRAYEQYF. The CDR3 coding sequence is TGCAGCGTTGAAATAAGCGGGAGGGCCTACGAGCAGTACTTC.